The sequence of this T cell receptor beta chain was determined in a study of OX40 agonist ivuxolimab in advanced cancers. Study outcomes and limitations: At doses 0.1 to 3.0 mg/kg, CD4+ and CD8+ clones expanded.

Assay: immunoSEQ multiplex PCR; the TCRdb copy retains only in-frame clones and omits some. The sample lists approximately 72,000 clones, 84% occurring once. The CDR3 runs to 14 residues. Germline CDR1 and CDR2: KGHSH and LQKENI. Concerning this clone: What it recognizes is unknown. An end of the junction does not agree with germline; a read error may underlie this.

This clonotype originated in an adult with an advanced solid tumor such as melanoma, head and neck, liver or kidney cancer. Sample: CD4+ or CD8+ T cells sorted from blood, taken in a trial of the OX40 agonist ivuxolimab. V is TRBV18 and J is TRBJ1-4; the D is unclear. The CDR3 DNA reads as TGTGCCGGCTCACCTGCAGGTTTTCATGAAAAACTGTTTTTT. Its protein is CAGSPAGFHEKLFF.